This T cell receptor (beta chain) was sequenced in a study of T cell changes during pregnancy in multiple sclerosis. TCRdb's table, derived via immunoSEQ multiplex PCR, lists solely in-frame clones and lacks some. This sample has about 64,000 clones, with around 96% found just once. The CDR3 loop spans 16 amino acids. The V and J ends lost 3 bases and 3 bases respectively, with 15 bases between them. CDR1 and CDR2 (germline): SGHVS, FQNEAQ. Here the sequenced sample was CD8+ T cells from peripheral blood mononuclear cells, taken after pregnancy. The sequence derives from a female donor with multiple sclerosis, enrolled in a pregnancy study. V is TRBV7-8 and J is TRBJ1-5; D is undetermined. The CDR3 nucleotides read TGTGCCAGCAGCTTTTTAGGTTCGGGTTCCAATCAGCCCCAGCATTTT. Its translation: CASSFLGSGSNQPQHF. Drawing the rest from reference TRBV7-8 and TRBJ1-5, the complete variable domain is GAGVSQSPRYKVAKRGQDVALRCDPISGHVSLFWYQQALGQGPEFLTYFQNEAQLDKSGLPSDRFFAERPEGSVSTLKIQRTQQEDSAVYLCASSFLGSGSNQPQHFGDGTRLSIL.